These 10 T cell receptor beta chains were sequenced from one sample in a study of cytomegalovirus exposure and HLA in healthy donors. TCRdb keeps only in-frame clones here, not all; method: immunoSEQ multiplex PCR. The table shows tens of thousands of clones, with 85% to 95% occurring only once. Sequenced material: PBMCs. The source is a man aged 18 to 29 in good health and CMV-seronegative.

This clone appeared once. J is TRBJ1-4 and V is TRBV19; D is unresolved. Germline V CDR1 and CDR2: LNHDA, SQIVND (reference sequence). V lost 4 bases to trimming and J lost 4 bases, with 10 bases between them. The CDR3 has 14 residues. The CDR3 sequence: CASSNSGNNEKLFF. The CDR3 nucleotides are TGTGCCAGTAGTAACTCGGGAAATAATGAAAAACTGTTTTTT.

The chain uses TRBV18 and TRBJ2-2, with D possibly matching TRBD1 (5 bases). The V gene's germline CDR1 is KGHSH and CDR2 LQKENI. The CDR3 covers 13 residues. V was cut by 2 bases and J by 7 bases, with 8 bases left in between. CDR3 DNA: TGTGCCAGCTCACCAAAGGGGAACGGGGAGCTGTTTTTT. It encodes CASSPKGNGELFF. Using reference TRBV18 and TRBJ2-2 for the parts outside the CDR3, the full variable domain is NAGVMQNPRHLVRRRGQEARLRCSPMKGHSHVYWYRQLPEEGLKFMVYLQKENIIDESGMPKERFSAEFPKEGPSILRIQQVVRGDSAAYFCASSPKGNGELFFGEGSRLTVL.

The chain joins TRBV28 to TRBJ1-3, with D possibly being TRBD1 (6 bases). The germline gives CDR1 MDHEN, CDR2 SYDVKM. V was pared by 7 bases and J by 4 bases, with 14 bases between. This CDR3 has 14 residues. CDR3 sequence reads: CASNAGGTGNTIYF. In DNA form, the CDR3 reads TGTGCCAGCAACGCGGGGGGGACAGGAAACACCATATATTTT.

This chain joins TRBV6-1 and TRBJ2-1; possible D gene TRBD1, 5 bases. This CDR3 contains 12 residues. CDR1 MNHNS and CDR2 SASEGT come from the germline V gene. With 3 bases removed from V and 6 bases from J, the gap between germline ends came to 6 bases. The CDR3 region has the DNA TGTGCCAGCAGTGAGCAGGGCAATGAGCAGTTCTTC. Its protein is CASSEQGNEQFF.

The chain combines TRBV10-1 with TRBJ2-7, with 8 bases aligning to TRBD1. CDR3 length: 12 amino acids. Losses at the gene ends were 3 bases for V and 7 bases for J; bases not matched to a gene: 2. The germline CDR1 and CDR2 sequences are WNHNN and SYGVQD (reference sequence). As DNA, the CDR3 is TGCGCCAGCAGTGACACAGGGGGGGAGCAGTACTTC. As protein: CASSDTGGEQYF.

This chain connects TRBV4-3 to TRBJ2-1; 8 nucleotides line up with TRBD2. The CDR3 loop spans 14 amino acids. The germline gives CDR1 LGHNA, CDR2 YSLEER. V lost 4 bases to trimming and J lost 4 bases; unmatched junction nucleotides: 3. The chain's CDR3 is CASSRAGGYNEQFF. In DNA, the CDR3 is TGCGCCAGCAGCCGGGCGGGGGGATACAATGAGCAGTTCTTC.

The chain joins TRBV19 to TRBJ1-1, with 11 bases lining up with TRBD1. From germline, CDR1 is LNHDA and CDR2 SQIVND (reference sequence). The V gene end was trimmed by 3 bases and the J gene end by 5 bases; junction bases not matched to a gene: 11. This CDR3 is 17 amino acids long. The CDR3 reads CASSILLGTGGKTEAFF. CDR3 coding DNA: TGTGCCAGTAGTATCTTGCTGGGGACAGGGGGGAAGACTGAAGCTTTCTTT.

The genes are TRBV2 and TRBJ1-2, with 7 bases lining up with TRBD1. Germline CDR1 is SNHLY and CDR2 is FYNNEI. V lost 4 bases and J lost 8; bases outside the gene matches: 10. The CDR3 sequence is 14 residues long. The CDR3 loop reads CASSAETGSNGYTF. In nucleotides, the CDR3 is TGTGCCAGCAGTGCGGAGACAGGGTCGAACGGCTACACCTTC. Full variable domain (remainder filled in from reference TRBV2 and TRBJ1-2): EPEVTQTPSHQVTQMGQEVILRCVPISNHLYFYWYRQILGQKVEFLVSFYNNEISEKSEIFDDQFSVERPDGSNFTLKIRSTKLEDSAMYFCASSAETGSNGYTFGSGTRLTVV.

The genes are TRBV10-3 and TRBJ2-1, with 7 positions matching TRBD2. In germline, CDR1 is ENHRY, CDR2 SYGVKD. V was pared by 10 bases and J by 6 bases, with 3 bases of the junction left unmatched. This CDR3 is built from 11 residues. As DNA, the CDR3 is TGTGCCACAAGACTAGCCAATGAGCAGTTCTTC. Translated, it gives CATRLANEQFF.

The rearrangement links TRBV27 to TRBJ1-1; D possibly corresponds to TRBD1 (5 bases). The CDR3 covers 16 residues. Germline V CDR1 and CDR2: MNHEY, SMNVEV (reference sequence). V was pared by 4 bases and J by 1 base, with 16 bases between. The CDR3 is CASSSHDRRSNTEAFF. In DNA form, the CDR3 reads TGTGCCAGCAGTTCTCACGACAGAAGGTCGAACACTGAAGCTTTCTTT.